Presented here are 10 T cell receptor beta chains from one specimen sequenced in a study of cytomegalovirus exposure and HLA in healthy donors. PCR primers comprised 60 Vbeta and 13 Jbeta primers. TCRdb's table, derived via immunoSEQ multiplex PCR, lists solely in-frame clones and lacks some. The sample holds about 120,000 clones, approximately 80% seen once. Sequenced: PBMCs. These receptors came from a man aged 40-55 years in good health and CMV-seropositive.

The J gene is TRBJ2-1, the V gene TRBV11-3, with 8 bases matching TRBD2. Trimming cost V 6 bases and J 5 bases; bases outside gene matches: 9. Per germline, CDR1 SGHNT and CDR2 YENEEA. The length of the CDR3 is 15 residues. The CDR3 DNA reads as TGTGCCAGCAGTTTGACGGGGGGGCAGAACAATGAGCAGTTCTTC. Translated: CASSLTGGQNNEQFF.

The chain uses TRBV19 and TRBJ1-6; D uncertain. Germline V gene sequence: CDR1 LNHDA, CDR2 SQIVND (reference sequence). This CDR3 comprises 14 residues. V was shortened by 2 bases and J by 5 bases, with 7 bases between the two germline ends. CDR3 sequence reads: CASSINYHNSPLHF. CDR3 nucleotide sequence: TGTGCCAGTAGTATAAACTACCATAATTCACCCCTCCACTTT.

This clone has a handful of counts. The chain couples TRBV18 to TRBJ1-5, with D perhaps matching TRBD1 (5 bases). This CDR3 has 17 amino acids. In germline, CDR1 is KGHSH, CDR2 LQKENI. V lost 3 bases to trimming and J lost 2 bases, with 17 bases between them. The CDR3 nucleotides are TGTGCCAGCTCACCGGCACAGGCACCGAATGGCAATCAGCCCCAGCATTTT. Its translation is CASSPAQAPNGNQPQHF.

This clone has only one observation. The chain joins TRBV7-2 to TRBJ1-2; the match to TRBD1 covers 8 bases. The CDR3 is 14 amino acids. Germline V gene sequence: CDR1 SGHTA, CDR2 FQGNSA. Trimming at V came to 3 bases and at J to 8 bases, leaving 8 bases not matched to a gene. CDR3 nucleotide sequence: TGTGCCAGCAGCTTCAGGGGGCAGGGTGGCGGCTACACCTTC. This encodes CASSFRGQGGGYTF.

On this clone: The CDR3 ends on some other residue instead of the conserved phenylalanine or tryptophan, so this is likely a read error. The chain is built from TRBV5-6 and TRBJ1-2, with TRBD1 identical over 8 bases. The CDR3 contains 16 residues. Per germline, CDR1 SGHDT and CDR2 YYEEEE. V lost 4 bases and J lost 3; bases outside the gene matches: 11. CDR3 amino acids: CASSRIRTGFDYGYTL. CDR3 DNA sequence: TGTGCCAGCAGCCGGATCCGGACAGGGTTTGACTATGGCTACACCCTC.

The rearrangement joins TRBV2 to TRBJ1-3, with 7 bases aligning to TRBD1. V was clipped by 1 base and J by 8 bases; unmatched bases: 2. The germline V gene encodes CDR1 SNHLY and CDR2 FYNNEI. The CDR3 extends over 13 amino acids. CDR3 nucleotides: TGTGCCAGCAGTGAAGGACAGGGACACACCATATATTTT. This translates into CASSEGQGHTIYF.

The V and J genes are TRBV4-3 and TRBJ2-4; TRBD2 might be the D (7 bases). The CDR3 length is 14 residues. CDR1 and CDR2 from the germline V gene are LGHNA and YSLEER. V lost 0 bases to trimming and J lost 8 bases, with 11 bases between them. The CDR3 bases are TGCGCCAGCAGCCAAGAAGGGGGGGAGGACATTCAGTACTTC. Translating gives CASSQEGGEDIQYF.

The rearrangement uses TRBV10-3 and TRBJ1-1; 7 bases agree with TRBD1. J lost 3 bases, V lost 10 bases, and 8 bases had no gene match. The CDR3 has 13 amino acids. CDR1 and CDR2 from the germline V gene are ENHRY and SYGVKD. CDR3 DNA sequence: TGTGCCACCGAGGGGGCGAGGGACACTGAAGCTTTCTTT. This encodes CATEGARDTEAFF.

The chain couples TRBV4-3 to TRBJ2-3, with 8 bases matching TRBD2. Germline V CDR1 and CDR2: LGHNA, YSLEER. The ends lost 1 base at V and 0 bases at J; junction bases unmatched: 6. The CDR3 is made up of 17 amino acids. The CDR3 sequence: CASSQAGRGGSTDTQYF. CDR3 sequence (DNA): TGCGCCAGCAGCCAAGCAGGTCGGGGGGGAAGCACAGATACGCAGTATTTT.

The rearrangement links TRBV5-5 to TRBJ1-2; no reliable D call. Germline CDR1 SGHKS, CDR2 YYEKEE (reference sequence). Trimming left V 4 bases short and J 5 bases short, with 21 bases between. CDR3 length: 16 amino acids. The CDR3 here is CASSIVSHLRIYGYTF. The CDR3 coding sequence is TGTGCCAGCAGCATCGTGAGCCATTTGCGGATATATGGCTACACCTTC. Full variable domain (remainder filled in from reference TRBV5-5 and TRBJ1-2): DAGVTQSPTHLIKTRGQQVTLRCSPISGHKSVSWYQQVLGQGPQFIFQYYEKEERGRGNFPDRFSARQFPNYSSELNVNALLLGDSALYLCASSIVSHLRIYGYTFGSGTRLTVV.